Shown below are 14 T cell receptor beta chains from a single sample sequenced in a study of blood T cell repertoires in COVID-19. Only in-frame clones appear in the TCRdb table, and some are missing; sequencing was by immunoSEQ multiplex PCR. The table shows 90,000 to 120,000 clones, with more than 70% occurring only once. The sample taken for sequencing was peripheral blood. These receptors were taken from a man aged 35-49 years with active or convalescent COVID-19.

V and J are TRBV12-3 or TRBV12-4 and TRBJ1-3, with D possibly being TRBD1 (5 bases). CDR3 length: 12 amino acids. Trimming cost V 5 bases and J 4 bases, with 6 bases left between them. This CDR3 is CASSRTGNTIYF. Here the CDR3 DNA reads TGTGCCAGCAGTCGGACAGGAAACACCATATATTTT.

The rearrangement links TRBV18 to TRBJ2-5, with D unclear. Germline V CDR1 and CDR2: KGHSH, LQKENI. The CDR3 sequence is 13 residues long. V was clipped by 2 bases and J by 5 bases, with 9 bases between them. The CDR3, as DNA: TGTGCCAGCTCACCAGTGTCCCGGGAGACCCAGTACTTC. It codes for CASSPVSRETQYF.

V is TRBV29-1 and J is TRBJ2-5; perhaps TRBD2 as D (6 bases). This CDR3 comprises 13 residues. CDR1 is SQVTM and CDR2 is ANQGSEA in the germline V gene. Trimming removed 4 bases at V and 3 bases at J, with 12 bases between. In nucleotides, the CDR3 is TGCAGCGTTGCGTATAGCGGCAAAGAGACCCAGTACTTC. Amino acid sequence: CSVAYSGKETQYF.

The chain recombines TRBV9 with TRBJ2-7, with 10 bases that match TRBD2. The germline gives CDR1 SGDLS, CDR2 YYNGEE. Losses at the gene ends were 0 bases for V and 9 bases for J; bases not matched to a gene: 21. This CDR3 is 19 amino acids long. The CDR3 is CASSVGLPPLAGVYLVQYF. In DNA form, the CDR3 reads TGTGCCAGCAGCGTAGGCCTACCACCTCTAGCGGGGGTCTATCTGGTGCAGTACTTC.

The chain couples TRBV11-2 to TRBJ1-2; perhaps TRBD1 as D (5 bases). V was shortened by 1 base and J by 13 bases, with 13 bases between the two germline ends. The germline gives CDR1 SGHAT, CDR2 FQNNGV. This CDR3 has 12 amino acids. CDR3 in amino acids: CASSLGSSGGTF. The CDR3 region has the DNA TGTGCCAGCAGCTTAGGTTCCAGCGGGGGCACCTTC.

This clone is a singleton in its sample. This chain uses TRBV29-1 with TRBJ2-5, with D perhaps assigned TRBD1 or TRBD2 (6 bases each). This CDR3 is 10 amino acids long. The V end lost 7 bases, the J end lost 4 bases, and 7 bases lay between the germline ends. Germline CDR1 is SQVTM and CDR2 is ANQGSEA. In DNA, the CDR3 is TGCAGCGGGGGGGCAGAGACCCAGTACTTC. It is translated as CSGGAETQYF.

The V and J genes are TRBV5-4 and TRBJ2-5; D is unresolved. The V end was cut by 2 bases, the J end by 5 bases, with 4 bases between. Per germline, CDR1 SGHNT and CDR2 YYREEE (reference sequence). The CDR3 is made up of 11 amino acids. CDR3 coding DNA: TGTGCCAGCAGCTTATATGAGACCCAGTACTTC. Translated: CASSLYETQYF.

J is TRBJ1-1 and V is TRBV3-1 (or the pseudogene TRBV3-2); no clear D gene. The CDR3 covers 14 residues. V was shortened by 4 bases and J by 4 bases, with 13 bases between the two germline ends. CDR1 and CDR2 from the germline V gene are LGHDT and YNNKEL (reference sequence). The DNA for the CDR3 is TGTGCCAGCAGCCTTCTTACAGCGGTCACTGAAGCTTTCTTT. Translating it yields CASSLLTAVTEAFF.

This chain connects TRBV28 to TRBJ2-5; unclear D gene. Deletions cut 4 bases from V and 0 bases from J, with 3 bases between. Germline lookup yields CDR1 MDHEN and CDR2 SYDVKM. The CDR3 runs to 12 residues. CDR3 nucleotides: TGTGCCAGCAGTTCGTACCAAGAGACCCAGTACTTC. Residues: CASSSYQETQYF.

The chain recombines TRBV29-1 with TRBJ1-2; D call uncertain. This CDR3 contains 11 residues. Per the germline V gene, CDR1 is SQVTM and CDR2 is ANQGSEA. V was pared by 2 bases and J by 4 bases, with 5 bases between. DNA for the CDR3: TGCAGCGTTGAAATGGCCTATGGCTACACCTTC. Translated, it gives CSVEMAYGYTF. Variable domain in full (rest from reference TRBV29-1 and TRBJ1-2): SAVISQKPSRDICQRGTSLTIQCQVDSQVTMMFWYRQQPGQSLTLIATANQGSEATYESGFVIDKFPISRPNLTFSTLTVSNMSPEDSSIYLCSVEMAYGYTFGSGTRLTVV.

CDR3 DNA: TGCAGCGTCGGACAGGCTCAAGAGACCCAGTACTTC. It specifies CSVGQAQETQYF. The chain has TRBV29-1 and TRBJ2-5, with 7 bases fitting TRBD1. V lost 6 bases, J lost 2 bases, and 3 bases stayed unmatched. The CDR3 loop spans 12 amino acids. From germline, CDR1 is SQVTM and CDR2 ANQGSEA.

The V gene is TRBV7-6, the J gene TRBJ2-5; no clear D gene. The CDR3 spans 16 residues. Germline-derived CDR1 and CDR2 are SGHVS and FNYEAQ. V lost 5 bases to trimming and J lost 0 bases, with 16 bases between them. As DNA, the CDR3 is TGTGCCAGCAGCCCTATGGCGGTGCGGTACCAAGAGACCCAGTACTTC. Translating it yields CASSPMAVRYQETQYF.

The V and J genes are TRBV7-9 and TRBJ1-3, with D unresolved. The length of the CDR3 is 14 residues. The germline CDR1 and CDR2 sequences are SEHNR and FQNEAQ (reference sequence). V gave up 8 bases and J gave up 2 bases, with 13 bases separating them. CDR3 sequence reads: CASVGVSPGNTIYF. The CDR3 nucleotides are TGTGCCAGCGTCGGGGTCAGTCCTGGAAACACCATATATTTT.

The chain couples TRBV27 to TRBJ2-7, with TRBD1 identical over 12 bases. The V segment lost 5 bases and the J segment 10 bases; nucleotides outside the gene matches: 9. Germline-derived CDR1 and CDR2 are MNHEY and SMNVEV (reference sequence). The CDR3 loop spans 14 amino acids. CDR3 nucleotides: TGTGCCAGCAGTACTCCGGGACAGGGGGCTAATCAGTACTTC. The encoded protein is CASSTPGQGANQYF.